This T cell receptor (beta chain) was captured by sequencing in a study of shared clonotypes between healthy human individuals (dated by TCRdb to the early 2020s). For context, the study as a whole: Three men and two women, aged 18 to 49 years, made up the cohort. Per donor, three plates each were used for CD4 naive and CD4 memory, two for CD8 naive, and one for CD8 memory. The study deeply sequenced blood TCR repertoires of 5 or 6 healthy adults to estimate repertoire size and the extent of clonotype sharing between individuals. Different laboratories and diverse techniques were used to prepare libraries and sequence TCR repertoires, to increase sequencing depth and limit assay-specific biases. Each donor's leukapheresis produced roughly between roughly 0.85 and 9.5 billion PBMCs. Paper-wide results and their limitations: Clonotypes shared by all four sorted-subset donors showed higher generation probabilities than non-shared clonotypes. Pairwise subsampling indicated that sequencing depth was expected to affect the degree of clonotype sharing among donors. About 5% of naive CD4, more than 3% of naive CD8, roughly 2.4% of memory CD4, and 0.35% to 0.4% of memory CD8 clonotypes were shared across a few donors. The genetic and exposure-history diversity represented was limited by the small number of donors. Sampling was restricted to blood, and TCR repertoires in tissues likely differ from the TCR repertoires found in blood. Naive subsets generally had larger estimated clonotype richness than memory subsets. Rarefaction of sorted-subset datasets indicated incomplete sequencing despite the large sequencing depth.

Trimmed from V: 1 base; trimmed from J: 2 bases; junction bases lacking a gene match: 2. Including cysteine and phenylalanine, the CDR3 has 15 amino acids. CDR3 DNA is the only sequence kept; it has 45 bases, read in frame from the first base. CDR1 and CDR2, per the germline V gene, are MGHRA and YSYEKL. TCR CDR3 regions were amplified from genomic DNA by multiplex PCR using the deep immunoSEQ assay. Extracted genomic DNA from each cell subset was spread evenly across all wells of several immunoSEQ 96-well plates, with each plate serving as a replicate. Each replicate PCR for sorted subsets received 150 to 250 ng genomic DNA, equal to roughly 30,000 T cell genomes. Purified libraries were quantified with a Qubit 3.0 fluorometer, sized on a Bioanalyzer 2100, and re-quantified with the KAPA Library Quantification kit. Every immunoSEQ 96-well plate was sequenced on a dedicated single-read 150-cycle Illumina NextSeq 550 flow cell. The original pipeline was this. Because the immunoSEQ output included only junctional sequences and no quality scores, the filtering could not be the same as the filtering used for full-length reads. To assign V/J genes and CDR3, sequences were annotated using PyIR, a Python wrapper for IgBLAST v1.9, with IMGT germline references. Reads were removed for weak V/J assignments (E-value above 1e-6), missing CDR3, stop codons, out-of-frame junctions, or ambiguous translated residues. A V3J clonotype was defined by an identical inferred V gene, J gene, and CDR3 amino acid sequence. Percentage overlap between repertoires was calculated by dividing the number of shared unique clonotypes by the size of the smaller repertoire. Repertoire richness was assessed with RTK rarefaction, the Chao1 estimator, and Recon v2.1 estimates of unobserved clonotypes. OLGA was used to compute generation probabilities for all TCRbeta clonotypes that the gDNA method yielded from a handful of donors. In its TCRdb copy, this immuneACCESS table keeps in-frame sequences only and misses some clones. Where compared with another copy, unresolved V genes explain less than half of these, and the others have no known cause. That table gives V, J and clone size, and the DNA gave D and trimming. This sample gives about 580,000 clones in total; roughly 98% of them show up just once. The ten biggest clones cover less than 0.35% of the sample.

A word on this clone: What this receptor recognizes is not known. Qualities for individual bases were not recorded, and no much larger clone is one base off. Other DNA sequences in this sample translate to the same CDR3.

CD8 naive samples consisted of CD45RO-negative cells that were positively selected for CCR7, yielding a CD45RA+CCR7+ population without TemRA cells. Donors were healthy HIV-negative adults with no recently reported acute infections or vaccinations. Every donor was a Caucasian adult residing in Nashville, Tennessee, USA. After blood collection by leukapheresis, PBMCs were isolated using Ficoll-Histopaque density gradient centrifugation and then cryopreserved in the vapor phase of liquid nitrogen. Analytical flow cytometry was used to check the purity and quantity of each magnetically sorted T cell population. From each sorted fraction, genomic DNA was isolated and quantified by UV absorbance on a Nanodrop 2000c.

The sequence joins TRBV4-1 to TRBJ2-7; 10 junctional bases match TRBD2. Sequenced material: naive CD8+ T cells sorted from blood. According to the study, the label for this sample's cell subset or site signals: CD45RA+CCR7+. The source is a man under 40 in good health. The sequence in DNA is TGCGCCAGCAGCCAAGCGGGGACTAGCGCCTACGAGCAGTACTTC. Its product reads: CASSQAGTSAYEQYF.